This T cell receptor beta chain was documented in a study of blood T cell repertoires in COVID-19. Study-level information: COVID-19 samples from acute and convalescent phases originated in the United States, Italy and Spain. PBMCs, B-cell-depleted T cells, or T cells provided the cDNA or gDNA that made up the material.

The assay was immunoSEQ multiplex PCR, and TCRdb's table has in-frame clones only and misses some. The table includes a few hundred thousand clones, 70% to 90% detected once. CDR3 length: 17 amino acids. The V call is TRBV21-1, the J call TRBJ1-1. TRBV21-1 is assigned pseudogene status. Sequencing was carried out using PBMCs or T cells enriched from blood (not recorded which). This clonotype originated in a man aged 25-40 years who had recovered from COVID-19. The CDR3, as DNA: TGTGCCAGCAGCGTTTCGAGGGAGGGTAAAGAGGACACTGAAGCTTTCTTT. Encoded protein: CASSVSREGKEDTEAFF.